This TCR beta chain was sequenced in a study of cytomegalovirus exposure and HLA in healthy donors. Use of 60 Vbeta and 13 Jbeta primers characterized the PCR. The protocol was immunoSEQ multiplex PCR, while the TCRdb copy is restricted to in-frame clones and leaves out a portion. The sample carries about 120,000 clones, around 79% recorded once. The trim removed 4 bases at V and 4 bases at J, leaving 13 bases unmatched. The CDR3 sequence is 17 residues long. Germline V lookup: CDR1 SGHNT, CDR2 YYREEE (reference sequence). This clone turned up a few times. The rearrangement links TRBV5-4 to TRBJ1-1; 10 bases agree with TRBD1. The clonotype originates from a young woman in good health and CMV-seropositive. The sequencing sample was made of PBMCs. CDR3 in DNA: TGTGCCAGCAGCCGAAAGGGGGACAGGGGAAGAGGCACTGAAGCTTTCTTT. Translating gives CASSRKGDRGRGTEAFF.